Each of the 8 T cell receptor beta chains below was sequenced from the same sample in a study of CD8 T cells in ankylosing spondylitis (dated 2017 in TCRdb). The library was generated by 5' RACE. The instrument was an Illumina HiSeq 2500. In TCRdb, the public reads were trimmed at Q25 with fastp and aligned with MiXCR, with productive beta chains retained. Each CDR3 protein gets just one entry, which takes the most common genes and DNA from the rows behind it. Counted in this sample were more than 600,000 distinct CDR3 sequences; around a fifth of them appeared once. The ten largest make up over 15% of the sample. Points the paper makes about the study in general: Blood from ankylosing spondylitis patients appeared to be characterized by a TCR beta motif composed of about eight highly homologous amino acid variants.

Their cognate antigens are unknown. Sequenced input: blood, either unsorted or a sorted T cell fraction (not recorded which). Source of these receptors: a male donor with ankylosing spondylitis.

The J gene is TRBJ1-1, the V gene TRBV7-9; 9 bases match TRBD1. This CDR3 has 13 amino acids. Germline V gives CDR1 SEHNR, CDR2 FQNEAQ (reference sequence). CDR3 coding DNA: TGTGCGACAGGGGGGGAGATGAACACTGAAGCTTTCTTT. As protein: CATGGEMNTEAFF. Complete variable domain (other parts from reference TRBV7-9 and TRBJ1-1): DTGVSQNPRHKITKRGQNVTFRCDPISEHNRLYWYRQTLGQGPEFLTYFQNEAQLEKSRLLSDRFSAERPKGSFSTLEIQRTEQGDSAMYLCATGGEMNTEAFFGQGTRLTVV.

This chain joins TRBV7-3 and TRBJ2-7; 9 nucleotides agree with TRBD1. V lost 5 bases and J lost 5; bases outside the gene matches: 7. Looked up from germline, CDR1 is SGHTA and CDR2 is FQGTGA. The CDR3 loop spans 14 amino acids. For the CDR3, the DNA is TGTGCCAGCAGCCCCGGACAGGGGATCGACGAGCAGTACTTC. Translation: CASSPGQGIDEQYF.

The CDR3 DNA follows: TGCAGTGCTAGAGATGTTGACATGAACACTGAAGCTTTCTTT. Translating gives CSARDVDMNTEAFF. The rearrangement links TRBV20-1 to TRBJ1-1, with D unclear. Germline loops: CDR1 DFQATT, CDR2 SNEGSKA (reference sequence). Trimming took off 0 bases at V and 0 bases at J, with 8 bases between the two ends. The CDR3 consists of 14 residues.

The V gene is TRBV4-1, the J gene TRBJ1-1, with D uncertain. CDR3 size: 13 residues. Trimming cost V 0 bases and J 0 bases, with 2 bases left between them. From germline, CDR1 is MGHRA and CDR2 YSYEKL. The DNA of the CDR3 is TGCGCCAGCAGCCAAGACGTGAACACTGAAGCTTTCTTT. This translates into CASSQDVNTEAFF.

The chain combines TRBV12-3 or TRBV12-4 with TRBJ1-5; weak D call: TRBD1 (5 bases). The CDR3 spans 12 residues. Trimming shortened V by 3 bases and J by 9 bases, and 9 bases separated the two germline ends. The CDR3: CASSLGGWPQHF. CDR3 nucleotide sequence: TGTGCCAGCAGTTTGGGGGGATGGCCCCAGCATTTT.

V gene TRBV20-1 combines with J gene TRBJ1-2; D is unclear. V was trimmed by 2 bases and J by 5 bases, leaving 6 bases between them. The CDR3 runs to 11 residues. Germline lookup yields CDR1 DFQATT and CDR2 SNEGSKA (reference sequence). Here the CDR3 reads CSARHIYGYTF. As DNA, the CDR3 is TGCAGTGCTAGACACATATATGGCTACACCTTC.

The rearrangement uses TRBV10-3 and TRBJ2-7, with a possible D match to TRBD2 (7 bases). V was shortened by 6 bases and J by 6 bases, with 27 bases between the two germline ends. The CDR3 consists of 17 residues. Germline V gives CDR1 ENHRY, CDR2 SYGVKD. The CDR3 DNA sequence: TGTGCCATCAGCCCCTTTGGCCGTCGGGGGGCGTTGCTCGAGCAGTACTTC. The encoded protein is CAISPFGRRGALLEQYF.

The V gene is TRBV5-1, the J gene TRBJ1-1; 10 bases map to TRBD1. Germline-derived CDR1 and CDR2 are SGHRS and YFSETQ. The CDR3 has 17 residues. V trimming: 4 bases; J trimming: 3 bases; junction bases outside the gene matches: 12. CDR3 loop: CASSRGGTGVPYTEAFF. Here the CDR3 DNA reads TGCGCCAGCAGCCGTGGTGGGACAGGGGTTCCCTACACTGAAGCTTTCTTT.